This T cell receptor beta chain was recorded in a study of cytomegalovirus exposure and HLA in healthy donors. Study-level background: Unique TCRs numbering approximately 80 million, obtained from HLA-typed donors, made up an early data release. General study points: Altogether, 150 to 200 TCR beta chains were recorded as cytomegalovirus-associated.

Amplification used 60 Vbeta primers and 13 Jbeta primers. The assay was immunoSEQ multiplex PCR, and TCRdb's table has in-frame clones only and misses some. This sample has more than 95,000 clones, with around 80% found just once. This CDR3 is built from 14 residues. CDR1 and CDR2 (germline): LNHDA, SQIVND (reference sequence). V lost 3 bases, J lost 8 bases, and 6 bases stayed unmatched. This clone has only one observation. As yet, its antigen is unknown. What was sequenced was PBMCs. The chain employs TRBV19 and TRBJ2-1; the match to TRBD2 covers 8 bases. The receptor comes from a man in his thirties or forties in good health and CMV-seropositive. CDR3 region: CASSIRGGMDEQFF. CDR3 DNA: TGTGCCAGTAGTATTCGGGGGGGCATGGATGAGCAGTTCTTC.